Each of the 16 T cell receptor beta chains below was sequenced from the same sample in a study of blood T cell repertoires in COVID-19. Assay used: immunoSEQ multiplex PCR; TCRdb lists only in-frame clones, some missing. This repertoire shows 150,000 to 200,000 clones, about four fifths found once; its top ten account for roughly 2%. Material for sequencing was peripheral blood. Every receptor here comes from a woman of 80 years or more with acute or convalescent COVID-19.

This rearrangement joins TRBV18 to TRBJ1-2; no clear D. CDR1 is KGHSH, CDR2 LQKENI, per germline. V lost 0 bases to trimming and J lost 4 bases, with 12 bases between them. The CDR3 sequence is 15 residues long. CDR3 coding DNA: TGTGCCAGCTCACCACCGAGGGCAGAACTCTATGGCTACACCTTC. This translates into CASSPPRAELYGYTF.

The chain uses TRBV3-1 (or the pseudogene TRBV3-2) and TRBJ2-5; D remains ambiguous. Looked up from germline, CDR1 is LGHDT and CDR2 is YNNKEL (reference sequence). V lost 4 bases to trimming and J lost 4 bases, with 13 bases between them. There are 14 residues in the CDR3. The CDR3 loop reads CASSPSLRRETQYF. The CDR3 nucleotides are TGTGCCAGCAGCCCCTCCCTGCGTAGAGAGACCCAGTACTTC.

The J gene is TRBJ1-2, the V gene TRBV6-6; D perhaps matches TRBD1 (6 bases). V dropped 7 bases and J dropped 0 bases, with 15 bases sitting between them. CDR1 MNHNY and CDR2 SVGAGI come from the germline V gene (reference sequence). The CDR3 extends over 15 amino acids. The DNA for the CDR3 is TGTGCCAGCAATCAAGGACAGCTTTCTAACTATGGCTACACCTTC. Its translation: CASNQGQLSNYGYTF.

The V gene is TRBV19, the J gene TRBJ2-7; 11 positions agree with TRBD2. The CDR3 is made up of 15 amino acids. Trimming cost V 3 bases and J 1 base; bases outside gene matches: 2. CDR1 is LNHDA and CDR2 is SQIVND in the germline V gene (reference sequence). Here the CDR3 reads CASSIGTSGSYEQYF. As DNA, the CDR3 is TGTGCCAGTAGTATTGGGACTAGCGGTTCCTACGAGCAGTACTTC.

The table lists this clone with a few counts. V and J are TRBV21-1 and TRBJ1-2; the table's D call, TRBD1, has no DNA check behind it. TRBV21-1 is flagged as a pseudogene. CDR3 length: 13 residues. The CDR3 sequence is CASSDRGRGGYTF. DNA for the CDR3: TGTGCCAGCAGCGACAGGGGGCGAGGAGGCTACACCTTC.

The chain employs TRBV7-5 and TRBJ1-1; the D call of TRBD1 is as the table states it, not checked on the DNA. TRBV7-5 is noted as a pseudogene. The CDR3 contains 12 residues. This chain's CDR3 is CARSPSPGEAFF. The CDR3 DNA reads TGTGCCAGAAGCCCCAGTCCAGGTGAAGCTTTCTTT.

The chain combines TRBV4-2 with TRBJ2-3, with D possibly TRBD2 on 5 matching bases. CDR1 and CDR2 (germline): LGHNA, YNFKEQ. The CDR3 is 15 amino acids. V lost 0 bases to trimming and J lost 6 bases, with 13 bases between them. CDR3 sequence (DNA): TGTGCCAGCAGCCAAGACCCGGGGATTTCGGATACGCAGTATTTT. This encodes CASSQDPGISDTQYF.

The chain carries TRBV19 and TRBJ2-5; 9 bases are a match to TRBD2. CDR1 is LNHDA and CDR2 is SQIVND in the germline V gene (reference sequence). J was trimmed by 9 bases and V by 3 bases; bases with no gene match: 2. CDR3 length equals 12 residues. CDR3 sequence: CASSISGGPQYF. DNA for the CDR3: TGTGCCAGTAGTATTAGCGGGGGTCCCCAGTACTTC.

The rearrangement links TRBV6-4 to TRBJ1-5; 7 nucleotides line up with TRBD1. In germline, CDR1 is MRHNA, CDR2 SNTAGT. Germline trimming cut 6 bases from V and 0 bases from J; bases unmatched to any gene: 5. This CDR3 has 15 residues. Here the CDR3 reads CASRGDSDSNQPQHF. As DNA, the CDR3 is TGTGCCAGCAGAGGGGACAGTGATAGCAATCAGCCCCAGCATTTT.

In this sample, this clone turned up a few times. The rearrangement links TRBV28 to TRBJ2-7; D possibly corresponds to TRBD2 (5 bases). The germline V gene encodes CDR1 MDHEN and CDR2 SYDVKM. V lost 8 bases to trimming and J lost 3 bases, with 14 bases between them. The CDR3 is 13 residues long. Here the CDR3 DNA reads TGTGCCAGCCAGGTGACTACTTACTACGAGCAGTACTTC. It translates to CASQVTTYYEQYF.

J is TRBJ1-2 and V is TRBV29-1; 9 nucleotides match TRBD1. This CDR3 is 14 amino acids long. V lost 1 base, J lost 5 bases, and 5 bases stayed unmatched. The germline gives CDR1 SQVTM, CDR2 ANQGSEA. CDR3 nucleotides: TGCAGCGTTGAAGCCCCGGACAGGGGTTATGGCTACACCTTC. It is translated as CSVEAPDRGYGYTF.

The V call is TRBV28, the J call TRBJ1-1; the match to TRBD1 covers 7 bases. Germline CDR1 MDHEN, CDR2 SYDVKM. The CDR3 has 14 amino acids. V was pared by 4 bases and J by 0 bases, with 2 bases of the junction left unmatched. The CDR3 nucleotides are TGTGCCAGCAGTTGGACAGGAATGAACACTGAAGCTTTCTTT. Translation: CASSWTGMNTEAFF.

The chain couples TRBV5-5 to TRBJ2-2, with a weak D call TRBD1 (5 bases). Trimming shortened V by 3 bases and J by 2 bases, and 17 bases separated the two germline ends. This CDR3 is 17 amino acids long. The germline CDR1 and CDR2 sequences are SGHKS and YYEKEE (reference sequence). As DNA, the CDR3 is TGTGCCAGCAGCTGGGGCTATGAGCTCCCCAACACCGGGGAGCTGTTTTTT. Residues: CASSWGYELPNTGELFF.

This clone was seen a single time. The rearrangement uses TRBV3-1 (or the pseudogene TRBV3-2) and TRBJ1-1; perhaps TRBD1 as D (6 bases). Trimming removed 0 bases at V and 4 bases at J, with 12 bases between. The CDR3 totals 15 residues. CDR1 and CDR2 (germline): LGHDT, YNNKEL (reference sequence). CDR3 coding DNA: TGTGCCAGCAGCCAAGATCCCAGGGGAAGCACTGAAGCTTTCTTT. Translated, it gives CASSQDPRGSTEAFF.

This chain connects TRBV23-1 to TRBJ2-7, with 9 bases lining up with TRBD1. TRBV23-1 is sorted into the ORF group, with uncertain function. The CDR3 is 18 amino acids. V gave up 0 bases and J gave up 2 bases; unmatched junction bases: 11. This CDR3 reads CASSQSHTPGQGPYEQYF. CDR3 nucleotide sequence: TGCGCCAGCAGTCAATCACATACGCCGGGACAGGGCCCCTACGAGCAGTACTTC.

The CDR3: CASTLGGPQPQHF. The DNA of the CDR3 is TGTGCCAGCACCCTCGGGGGTCCTCAGCCCCAGCATTTT. V and J are TRBV28 and TRBJ1-5; a possible D gene is TRBD1 (5 bases). The CDR3 runs to 13 residues. In germline, CDR1 is MDHEN, CDR2 SYDVKM. The ends were cut back, 7 bases at V and 6 bases at J, with 13 bases in the middle.